The 5 T cell receptor beta chains below were found in one sample sequenced in a study of cytomegalovirus exposure and HLA in healthy donors. Sequencing was performed with immunoSEQ multiplex PCR; in TCRdb, only in-frame clones are kept and a portion is missing. The sample includes approximately 160,000 clones, just under 85% of them seen just once. The material sequenced was PBMCs. These TCRs come from a man aged 25-45 years in good health and CMV-seropositive.

V usage is TRBV4-3 and J usage is TRBJ1-5; D gene ambiguous. The CDR3 runs 15 residues. V was pared by 0 bases and J by 7 bases, with 13 bases between. Germline values: CDR1 LGHNA, CDR2 YSLEER. CDR3 sequence reads: CASSQDEGVWQPQHF. As DNA, the CDR3 is TGCGCCAGCAGCCAAGATGAGGGAGTGTGGCAGCCCCAGCATTTT.

The rearrangement uses TRBV4-3 and TRBJ2-1; the D gene is possibly TRBD2 (6 bases). This CDR3 has 16 amino acids. Germline V gene sequence: CDR1 LGHNA, CDR2 YSLEER. Deletions cut 2 bases from V and 5 bases from J, with 16 bases between. CDR3 sequence (DNA): TGCGCCAGCAGCCAATGGGCTGGGACTCCTAACAATGAGCAGTTCTTC. It is translated as CASSQWAGTPNNEQFF.

The chain is built from TRBV6-4 and TRBJ1-4; D is perhaps TRBD1 (5 bases). Between the trimmed V and J ends, which lost 1 base and 17 bases, there was a span of 11 bases. Germline-derived CDR1 and CDR2 are MRHNA and SNTAGT. The CDR3 runs to 11 residues. The CDR3 nucleotides are TGTGCCAGCAGTGACTTAGGGGATACCTTTTTT. Its protein product is CASSDLGDTFF.

The V and J genes are TRBV10-2 and TRBJ2-1; 9 bases are a match to TRBD2. Germline CDR1 and CDR2: WSHSY and SAAADI. CDR3 length equals 12 residues. V was clipped by 2 bases and J by 13 bases; unmatched bases: 3. Here the CDR3 reads CASSEGGGAQFF. CDR3 nucleotides: TGCGCCAGCAGTGAGGGCGGGGGGGCCCAGTTCTTC.

The chain combines TRBV18 with TRBJ2-3; 7 bases fit TRBD2. V shed 2 bases, J shed 1 base, and the junction held 3 bases outside the gene matches. Germline V CDR1 and CDR2: KGHSH, LQKENI. The length of the CDR3 is 15 residues. CDR3 in amino acids: CASSPYTSGTDTQYF. DNA for the CDR3: TGTGCCAGCTCACCATACACTAGCGGCACAGATACGCAGTATTTT. Together with reference TRBV18 and TRBJ2-3, the CDR3 gives the full variable domain: NAGVMQNPRHLVRRRGQEARLRCSPMKGHSHVYWYRQLPEEGLKFMVYLQKENIIDESGMPKERFSAEFPKEGPSILRIQQVVRGDSAAYFCASSPYTSGTDTQYFGPGTRLTVL.